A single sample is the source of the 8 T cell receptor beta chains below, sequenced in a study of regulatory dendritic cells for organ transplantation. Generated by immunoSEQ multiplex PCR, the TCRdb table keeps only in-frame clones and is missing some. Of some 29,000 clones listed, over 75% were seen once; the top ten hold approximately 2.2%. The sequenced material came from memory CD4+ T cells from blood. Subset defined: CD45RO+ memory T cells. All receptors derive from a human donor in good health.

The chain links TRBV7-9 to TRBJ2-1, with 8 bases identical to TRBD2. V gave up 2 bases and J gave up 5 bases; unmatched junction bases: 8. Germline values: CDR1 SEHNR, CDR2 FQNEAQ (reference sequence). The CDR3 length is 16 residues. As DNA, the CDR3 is TGTGCCAGCAGCTTATTTGGGACTAGAGCGAACAATGAGCAGTTCTTC. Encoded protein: CASSLFGTRANNEQFF.

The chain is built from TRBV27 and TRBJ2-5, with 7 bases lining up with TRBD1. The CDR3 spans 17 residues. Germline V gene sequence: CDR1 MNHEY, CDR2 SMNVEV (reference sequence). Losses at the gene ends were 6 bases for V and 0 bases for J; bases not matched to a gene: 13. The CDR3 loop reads CASRRSGTATYQETQYF. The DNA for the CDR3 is TGTGCCAGCAGACGATCAGGGACAGCGACTTACCAAGAGACCCAGTACTTC.

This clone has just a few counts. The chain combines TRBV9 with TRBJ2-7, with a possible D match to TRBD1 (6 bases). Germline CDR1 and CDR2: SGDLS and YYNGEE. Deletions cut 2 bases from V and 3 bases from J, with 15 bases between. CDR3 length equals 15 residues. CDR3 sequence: CASSVASTGLYEQYF. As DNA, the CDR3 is TGTGCCAGCAGCGTCGCCTCGACAGGCCTCTACGAGCAGTACTTC.

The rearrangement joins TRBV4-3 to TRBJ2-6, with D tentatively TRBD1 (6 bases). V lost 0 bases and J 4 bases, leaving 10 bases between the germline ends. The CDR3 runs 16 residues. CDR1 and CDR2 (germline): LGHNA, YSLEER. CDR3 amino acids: CASSQEWGTGANVLTF. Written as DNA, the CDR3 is TGCGCCAGCAGCCAAGAATGGGGGACAGGGGCCAACGTCCTGACTTTC.

The CDR3 DNA follows: TGTGCCAGCAGCCGACGAGGGATCTCTGGAAACACCATATATTTT. Protein product: CASSRRGISGNTIYF. J is TRBJ1-3 and V is TRBV5-4; D gene ambiguous. V was clipped by 4 bases and J by 0 bases, with 11 bases between them. This CDR3 comprises 15 residues. Germline V gene lookup returns CDR1 SGHNT and CDR2 YYREEE (reference sequence). Based on the CDR3 plus reference TRBV5-4 and TRBJ1-3, the full variable domain is ETGVTQSPTHLIKTRGQQVTLRCSSQSGHNTVSWYQQALGQGPQFIFQYYREEENGRGNFPPRFSGLQFPNYSSELNVNALELDDSALYLCASSRRGISGNTIYFGEGSWLTVV.

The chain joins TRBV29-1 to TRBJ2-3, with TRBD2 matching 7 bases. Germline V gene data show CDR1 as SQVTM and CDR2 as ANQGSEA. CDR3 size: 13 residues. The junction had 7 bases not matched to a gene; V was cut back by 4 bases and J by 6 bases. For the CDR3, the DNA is TGCAGCGTTGTTGGGGGAGGGCCTGATACGCAGTATTTT. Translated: CSVVGGGPDTQYF.

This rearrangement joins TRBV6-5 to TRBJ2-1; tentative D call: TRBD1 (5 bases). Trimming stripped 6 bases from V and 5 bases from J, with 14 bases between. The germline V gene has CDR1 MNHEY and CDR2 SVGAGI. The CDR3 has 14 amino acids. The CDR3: CASSVRLGDNEQFF. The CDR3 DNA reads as TGTGCCAGCAGCGTCAGGCTAGGGGACAATGAGCAGTTCTTC.

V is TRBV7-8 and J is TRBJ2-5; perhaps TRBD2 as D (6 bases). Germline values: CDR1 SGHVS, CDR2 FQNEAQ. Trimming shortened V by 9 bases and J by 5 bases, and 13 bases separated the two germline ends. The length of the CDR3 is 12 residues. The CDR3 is CASSGGLETQYF. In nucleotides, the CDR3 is TGTGCCAGTTCCGGGGGTTTGGAGACCCAGTACTTC.